This TCR beta chain was sequenced for a study of Graves' ophthalmopathy and Graves' hyperthyroidism. Each donor who had ophthalmopathy showed moderate-to-severe activity, a CAS of ≥3, a NOSPECS of ≥4, and a duration under 3 months. Clinical symptoms, serum thyroxine, TRAb, thyroid ultrasound and orbital computed tomography determined diagnosis. Study outcomes and limitations: Using 13 signatures, a model distinguished ophthalmopathy from stable hyperthyroidism, reaching around 87% sensitivity and approximately 81% specificity.

On this clonotype itself: Its specificity is not known.

Germline CDR1 and CDR2: LNHDA and SQIVND (reference sequence). The trim removed 4 bases at V and 6 bases at J, leaving 7 bases unmatched. The CDR3 consists of 14 residues. RNA served as the template for amplifying TCR beta CDR3 regions. The workflow started with a first-round RT-PCR run with HTBI primers and then moved on to a second-round multiplex PCR. TCRdb used MiXCR to reprocess the multiplex PCR reads, holding one entry per CDR3 protein. The sample consists of about 740,000 distinct CDR3 sequences, 40% of them appearing once. The receptor comes from an adult man with Graves' ophthalmopathy. The chain combines TRBV19 with TRBJ2-7; 9 nucleotides align to TRBD1. Sequencing was done on a sample of peripheral blood. CDR3 sequence (DNA): TGTGCCAGTAGTACCGCGACAGGGGGATTCGAGCAGTACTTC. Amino acids: CASSTATGGFEQYF.